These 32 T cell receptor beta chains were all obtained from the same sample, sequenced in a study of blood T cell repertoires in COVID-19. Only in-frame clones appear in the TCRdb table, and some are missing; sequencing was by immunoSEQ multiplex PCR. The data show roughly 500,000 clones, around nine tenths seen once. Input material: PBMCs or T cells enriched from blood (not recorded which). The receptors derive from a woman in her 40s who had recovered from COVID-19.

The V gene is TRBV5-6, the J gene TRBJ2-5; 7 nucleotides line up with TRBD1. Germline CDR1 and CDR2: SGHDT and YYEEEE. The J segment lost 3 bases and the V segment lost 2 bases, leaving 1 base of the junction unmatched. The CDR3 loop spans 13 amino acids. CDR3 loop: CASSLDREETQYF. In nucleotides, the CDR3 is TGTGCCAGCAGCTTAGACAGGGAAGAGACCCAGTACTTC.

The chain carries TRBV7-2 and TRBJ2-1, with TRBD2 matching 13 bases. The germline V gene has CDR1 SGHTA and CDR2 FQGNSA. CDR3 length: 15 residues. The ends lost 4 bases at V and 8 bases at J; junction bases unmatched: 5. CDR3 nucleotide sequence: TGTGCCAGCAGCTCCGGGACTAGCGGGATCCATGAGCAGTTCTTC. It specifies CASSSGTSGIHEQFF.

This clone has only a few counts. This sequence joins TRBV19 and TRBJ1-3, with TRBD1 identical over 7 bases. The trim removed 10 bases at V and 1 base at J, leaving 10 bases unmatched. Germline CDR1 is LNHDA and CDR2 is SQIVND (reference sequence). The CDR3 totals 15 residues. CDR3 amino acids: CATTRGRGSGNTIYF. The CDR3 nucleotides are TGTGCCACCACAAGGGGGCGAGGTTCTGGAAACACCATATATTTT.

The CDR3 spells CASSVEPGRGNTIYF. The CDR3 region has the DNA TGTGCCAGCAGCGTGGAACCCGGGAGAGGAAACACCATATATTTT. The rearrangement uses TRBV9 and TRBJ1-3; no clear D gene. V was clipped by 2 bases and J by 4 bases, with 13 bases between them. The V gene's germline CDR1 is SGDLS and CDR2 YYNGEE. The CDR3 sequence is 15 residues long.

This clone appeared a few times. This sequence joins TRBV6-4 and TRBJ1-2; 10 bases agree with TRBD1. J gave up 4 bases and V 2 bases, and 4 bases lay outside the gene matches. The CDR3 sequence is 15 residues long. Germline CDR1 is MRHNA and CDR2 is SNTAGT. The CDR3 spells CASSDGTGAVYGYTF. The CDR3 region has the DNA TGTGCCAGCAGTGACGGGACAGGGGCCGTCTATGGCTACACCTTC.

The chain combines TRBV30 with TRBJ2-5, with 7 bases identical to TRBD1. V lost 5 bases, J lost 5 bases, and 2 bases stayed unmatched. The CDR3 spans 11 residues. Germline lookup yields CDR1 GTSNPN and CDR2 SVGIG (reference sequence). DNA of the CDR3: TGTGCCTGGGCACAGGGGGAGACCCAGTACTTC. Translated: CAWAQGETQYF.

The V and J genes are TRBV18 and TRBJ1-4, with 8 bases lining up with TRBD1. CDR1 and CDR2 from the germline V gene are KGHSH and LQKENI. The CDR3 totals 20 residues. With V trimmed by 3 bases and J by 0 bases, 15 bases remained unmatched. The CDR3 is CASSPRILGQGYATNEKLFF. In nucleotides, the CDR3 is TGTGCCAGCTCACCGCGTATTTTAGGACAGGGATATGCAACTAATGAAAAACTGTTTTTT.

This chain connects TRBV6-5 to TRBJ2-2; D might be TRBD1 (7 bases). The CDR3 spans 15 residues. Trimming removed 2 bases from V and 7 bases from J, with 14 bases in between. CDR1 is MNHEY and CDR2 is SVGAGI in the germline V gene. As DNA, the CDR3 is TGTGCCAGCAGTTACGACAGGGTGGGAGGCGGGGAGCTGTTTTTT. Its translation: CASSYDRVGGGELFF.

The CDR3 sequence: CASSLRGGEGTEAFF. CDR3 nucleotides: TGTGCCAGCAGCTTGAGAGGGGGAGAGGGGACTGAAGCTTTCTTT. The chain couples TRBV5-4 to TRBJ1-1, with D possibly matching TRBD1 (6 bases). This CDR3 has 15 residues. V was clipped by 1 base and J by 5 bases, with 15 bases between them. Germline V gene data show CDR1 as SGHNT and CDR2 as YYREEE (reference sequence).

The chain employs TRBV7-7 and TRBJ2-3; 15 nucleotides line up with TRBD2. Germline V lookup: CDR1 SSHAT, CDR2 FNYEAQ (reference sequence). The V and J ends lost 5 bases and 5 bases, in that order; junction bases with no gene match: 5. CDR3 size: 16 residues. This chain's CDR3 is CASSAGLAGGGDTQYF. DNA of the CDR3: TGTGCCAGCAGCGCTGGACTAGCGGGAGGGGGAGATACGCAGTATTTT.

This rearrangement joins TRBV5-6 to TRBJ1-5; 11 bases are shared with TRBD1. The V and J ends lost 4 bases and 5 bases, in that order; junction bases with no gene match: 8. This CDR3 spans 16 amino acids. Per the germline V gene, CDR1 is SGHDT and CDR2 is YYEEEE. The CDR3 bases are TGTGCCAGCAGCGCCCGGGACAGGGGGATGGATCAGCCCCAGCATTTT. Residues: CASSARDRGMDQPQHF.

The chain's CDR3 is CASSVEIGELFF. CDR3 nucleotides: TGTGCCAGCAGCGTAGAAATAGGGGAGCTGTTTTTT. This rearrangement joins TRBV9 to TRBJ2-2; D is undetermined. Per the germline V gene, CDR1 is SGDLS and CDR2 is YYNGEE. The CDR3 has 12 amino acids. Deletions cut 0 bases from V and 8 bases from J, with 5 bases between.

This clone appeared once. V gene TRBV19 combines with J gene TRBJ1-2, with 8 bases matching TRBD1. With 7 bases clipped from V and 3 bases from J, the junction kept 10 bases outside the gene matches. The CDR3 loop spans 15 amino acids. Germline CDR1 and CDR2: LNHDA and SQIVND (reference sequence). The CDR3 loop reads CASTPVAGGHYGYTF. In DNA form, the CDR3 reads TGTGCCAGTACCCCCGTCGCAGGGGGCCACTATGGCTACACCTTC.

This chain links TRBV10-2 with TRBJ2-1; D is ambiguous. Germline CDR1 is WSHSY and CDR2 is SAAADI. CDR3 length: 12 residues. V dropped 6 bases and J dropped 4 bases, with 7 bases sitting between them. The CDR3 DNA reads TGCGCCAGCAGGCTAGATTACAATGAGCAGTTCTTC. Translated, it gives CASRLDYNEQFF.

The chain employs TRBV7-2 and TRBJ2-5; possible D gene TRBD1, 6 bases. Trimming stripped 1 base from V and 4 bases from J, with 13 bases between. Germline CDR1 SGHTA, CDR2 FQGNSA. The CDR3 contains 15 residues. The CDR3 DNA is TGTGCCAGCAGCTTAGTGGGACACCGACCAGAGACCCAGTACTTC. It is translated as CASSLVGHRPETQYF.

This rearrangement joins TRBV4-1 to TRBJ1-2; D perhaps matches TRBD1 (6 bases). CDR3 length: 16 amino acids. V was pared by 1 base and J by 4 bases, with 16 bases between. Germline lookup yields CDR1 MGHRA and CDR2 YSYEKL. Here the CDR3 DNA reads TGCGCCAGCAGCCAAGGGAGGACAGAGAGCATCTATGGCTACACCTTC. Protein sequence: CASSQGRTESIYGYTF.

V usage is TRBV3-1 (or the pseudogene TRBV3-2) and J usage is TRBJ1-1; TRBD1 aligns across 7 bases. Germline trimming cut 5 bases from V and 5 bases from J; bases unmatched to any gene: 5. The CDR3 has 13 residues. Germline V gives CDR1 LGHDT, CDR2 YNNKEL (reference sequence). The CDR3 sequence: CASSGTAETEAFF. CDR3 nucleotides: TGTGCCAGCAGCGGGACAGCGGAAACTGAAGCTTTCTTT.

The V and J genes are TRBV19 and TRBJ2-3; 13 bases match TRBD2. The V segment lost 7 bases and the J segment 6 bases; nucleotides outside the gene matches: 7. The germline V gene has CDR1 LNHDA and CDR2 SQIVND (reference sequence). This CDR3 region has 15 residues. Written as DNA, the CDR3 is TGTGCCAGTACCTTAGGACTAGCGGGAGCTGATACGCAGTATTTT. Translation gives CASTLGLAGADTQYF.

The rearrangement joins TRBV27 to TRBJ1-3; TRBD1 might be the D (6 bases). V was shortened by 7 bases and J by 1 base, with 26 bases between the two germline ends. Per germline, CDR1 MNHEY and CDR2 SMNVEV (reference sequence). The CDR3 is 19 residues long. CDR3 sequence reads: CASKRYFGQTDPSGNTIYF. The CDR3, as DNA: TGTGCCAGCAAACGATACTTCGGACAGACCGACCCTTCTGGAAACACCATATATTTT.

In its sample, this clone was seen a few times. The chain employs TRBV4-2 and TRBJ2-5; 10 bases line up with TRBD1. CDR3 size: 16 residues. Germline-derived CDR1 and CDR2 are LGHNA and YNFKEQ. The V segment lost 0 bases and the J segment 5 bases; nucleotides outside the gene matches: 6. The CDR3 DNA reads TGTGCCAGCAGCCAAGACCCGACAGGGGGCTACGAGACCCAGTACTTC. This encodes CASSQDPTGGYETQYF.

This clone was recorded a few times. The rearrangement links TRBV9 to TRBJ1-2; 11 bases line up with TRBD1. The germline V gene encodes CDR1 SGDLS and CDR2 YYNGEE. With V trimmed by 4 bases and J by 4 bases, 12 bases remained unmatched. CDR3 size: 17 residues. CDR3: CASSSGQGAVQLYGYTF. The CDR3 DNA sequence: TGTGCCAGCAGCTCCGGACAGGGGGCGGTTCAGCTCTATGGCTACACCTTC.

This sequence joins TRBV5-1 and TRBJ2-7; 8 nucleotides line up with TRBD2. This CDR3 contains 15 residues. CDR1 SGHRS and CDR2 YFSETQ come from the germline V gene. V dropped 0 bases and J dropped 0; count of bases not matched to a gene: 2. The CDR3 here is CASSLALADSYEQYF. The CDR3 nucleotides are TGCGCCAGCAGCTTGGCACTAGCGGACTCCTACGAGCAGTACTTC.

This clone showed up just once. For the CDR3, the DNA is TGTGCCAGCAGCCAAGATGTAACTATTGGCACAGATACGCAGTATTTT. Protein product: CASSQDVTIGTDTQYF. The J gene is TRBJ2-3, the V gene TRBV4-2; D unclear. The CDR3 has 16 residues. Germline V gene lookup returns CDR1 LGHNA and CDR2 YNFKEQ. Trimming pared 0 bases from V and 1 base from J, leaving 11 bases between.

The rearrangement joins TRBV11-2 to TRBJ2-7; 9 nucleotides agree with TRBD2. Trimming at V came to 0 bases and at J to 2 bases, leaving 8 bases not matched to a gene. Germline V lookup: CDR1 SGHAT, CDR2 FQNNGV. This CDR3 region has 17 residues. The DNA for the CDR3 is TGTGCCAGCAGCTTAGAGGTCGTTGGCGGGAGGGCCTACGAGCAGTACTTC. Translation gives CASSLEVVGGRAYEQYF.

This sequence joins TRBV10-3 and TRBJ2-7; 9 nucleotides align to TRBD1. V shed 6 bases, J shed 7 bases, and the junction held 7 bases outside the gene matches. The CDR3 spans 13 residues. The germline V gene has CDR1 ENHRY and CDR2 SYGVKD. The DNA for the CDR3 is TGTGCCATCAGGGCGGGGACAGGGCAAGAGCAGTACTTC. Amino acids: CAIRAGTGQEQYF.

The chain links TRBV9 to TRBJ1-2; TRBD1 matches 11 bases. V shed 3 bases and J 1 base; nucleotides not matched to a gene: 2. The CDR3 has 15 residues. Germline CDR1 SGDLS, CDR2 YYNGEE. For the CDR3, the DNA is TGTGCCAGCAGCGGGACAGGGGGCCTTAACTATGGCTACACCTTC. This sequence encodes CASSGTGGLNYGYTF. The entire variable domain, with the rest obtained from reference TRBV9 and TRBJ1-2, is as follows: DSGVTQTPKHLITATGQRVTLRCSPRSGDLSVYWYQQSLDQGLQFLIQYYNGEERAKGNILERFSAQQFPDLHSELNLSSLELGDSALYFCASSGTGGLNYGYTFGSGTRLTVV.

CDR3 residues: CASSLNYYEQYF. CDR3 nucleotide sequence: TGTGCCAGCAGCTTAAATTACTACGAGCAGTACTTC. V is TRBV7-2 and J is TRBJ2-7; D is uncertain. Trimming removed 2 bases from V and 3 bases from J, with 5 bases in between. The CDR3 contains 12 residues. Germline assignment: CDR1 SGHTA and CDR2 FQGNSA.

In DNA, the CDR3 is TGTGCCAGCAGCTTAGTAGCGGGAGGGCCAGATACGCAGTATTTT. Its translation is CASSLVAGGPDTQYF. The chain is built from TRBV7-2 and TRBJ2-3, with 11 bases identical to TRBD2. This CDR3 is 15 amino acids long. Germline assignment: CDR1 SGHTA and CDR2 FQGNSA. The V gene end was trimmed by 1 base and the J gene end by 4 bases; junction bases not matched to a gene: 1.

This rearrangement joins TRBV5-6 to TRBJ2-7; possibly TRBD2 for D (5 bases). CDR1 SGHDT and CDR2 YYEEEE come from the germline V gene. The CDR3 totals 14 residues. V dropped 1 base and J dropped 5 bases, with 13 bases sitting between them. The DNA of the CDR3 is TGTGCCAGCAGCTTGTGGGGTACTAGGAACGAGCAGTACTTC. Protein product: CASSLWGTRNEQYF.

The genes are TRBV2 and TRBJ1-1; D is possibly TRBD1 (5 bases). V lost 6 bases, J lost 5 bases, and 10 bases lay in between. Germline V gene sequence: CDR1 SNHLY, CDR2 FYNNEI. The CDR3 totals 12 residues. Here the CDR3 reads CASSLRGTEAFF. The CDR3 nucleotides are TGTGCCAGCAGCCTACGGGGGACTGAAGCTTTCTTT.

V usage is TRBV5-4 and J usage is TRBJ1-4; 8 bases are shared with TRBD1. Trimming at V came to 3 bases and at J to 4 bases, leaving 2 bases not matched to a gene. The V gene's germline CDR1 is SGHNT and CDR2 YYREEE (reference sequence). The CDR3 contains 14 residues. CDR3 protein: CASSSQGVNEKLFF. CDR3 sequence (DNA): TGTGCCAGCAGCTCACAGGGGGTTAATGAAAAACTGTTTTTT.

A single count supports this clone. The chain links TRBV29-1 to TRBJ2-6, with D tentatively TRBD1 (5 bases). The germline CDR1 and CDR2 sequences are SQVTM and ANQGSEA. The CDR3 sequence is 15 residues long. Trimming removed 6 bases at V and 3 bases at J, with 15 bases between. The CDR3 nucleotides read TGCAGCGTCCCCAGGGATGGTAGTGGGGCCAACGTCCTGACTTTC. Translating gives CSVPRDGSGANVLTF.